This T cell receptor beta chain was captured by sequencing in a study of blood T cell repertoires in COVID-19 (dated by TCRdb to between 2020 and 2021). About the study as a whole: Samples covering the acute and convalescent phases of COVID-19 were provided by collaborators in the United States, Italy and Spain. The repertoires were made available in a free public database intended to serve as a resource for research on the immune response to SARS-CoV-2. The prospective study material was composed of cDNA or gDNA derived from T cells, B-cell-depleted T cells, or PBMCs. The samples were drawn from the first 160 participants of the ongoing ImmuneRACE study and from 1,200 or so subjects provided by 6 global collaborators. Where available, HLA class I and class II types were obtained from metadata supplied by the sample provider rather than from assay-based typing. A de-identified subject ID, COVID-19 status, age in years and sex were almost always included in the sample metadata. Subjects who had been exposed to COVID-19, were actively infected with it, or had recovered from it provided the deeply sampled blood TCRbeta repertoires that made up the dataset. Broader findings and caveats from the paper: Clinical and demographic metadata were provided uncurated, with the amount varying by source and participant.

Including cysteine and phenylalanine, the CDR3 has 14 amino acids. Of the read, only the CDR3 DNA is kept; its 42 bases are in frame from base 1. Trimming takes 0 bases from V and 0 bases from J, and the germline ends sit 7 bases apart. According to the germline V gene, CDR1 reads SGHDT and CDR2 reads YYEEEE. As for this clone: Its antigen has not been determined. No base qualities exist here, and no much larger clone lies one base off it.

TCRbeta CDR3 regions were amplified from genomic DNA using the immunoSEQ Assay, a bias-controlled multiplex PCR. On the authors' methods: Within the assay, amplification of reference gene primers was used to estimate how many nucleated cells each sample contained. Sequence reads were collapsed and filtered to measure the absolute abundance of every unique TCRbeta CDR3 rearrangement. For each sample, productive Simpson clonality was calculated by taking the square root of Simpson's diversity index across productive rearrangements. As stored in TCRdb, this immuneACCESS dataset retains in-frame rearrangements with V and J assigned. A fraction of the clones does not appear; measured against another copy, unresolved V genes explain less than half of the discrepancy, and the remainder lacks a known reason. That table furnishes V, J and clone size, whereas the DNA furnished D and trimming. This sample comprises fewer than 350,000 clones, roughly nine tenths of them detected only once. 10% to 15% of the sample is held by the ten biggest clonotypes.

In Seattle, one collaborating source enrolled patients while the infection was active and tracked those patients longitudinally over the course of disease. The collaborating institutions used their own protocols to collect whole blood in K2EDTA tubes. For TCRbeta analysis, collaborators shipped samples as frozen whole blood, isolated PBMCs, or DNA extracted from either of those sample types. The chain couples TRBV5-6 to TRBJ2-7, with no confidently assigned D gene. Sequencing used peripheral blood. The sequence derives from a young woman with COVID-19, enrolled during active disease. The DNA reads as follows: TGTGCCAGCAGCTTGGAGTACTTCTCCTACGAGCAGTACTTC. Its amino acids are CASSLEYFSYEQYF.